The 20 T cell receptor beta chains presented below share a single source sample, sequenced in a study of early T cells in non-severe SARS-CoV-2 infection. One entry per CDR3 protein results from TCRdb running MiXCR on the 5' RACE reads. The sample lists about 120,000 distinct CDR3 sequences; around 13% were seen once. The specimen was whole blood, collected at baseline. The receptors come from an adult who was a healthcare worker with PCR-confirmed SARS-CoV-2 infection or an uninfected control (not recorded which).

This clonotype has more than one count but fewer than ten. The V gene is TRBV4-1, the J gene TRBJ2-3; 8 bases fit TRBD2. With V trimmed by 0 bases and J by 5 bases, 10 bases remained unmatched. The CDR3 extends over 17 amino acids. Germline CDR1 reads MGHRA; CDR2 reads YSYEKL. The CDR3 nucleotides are TGCGCCAGCAGCCAAGATTATACAGCGGGAGTGGAAGATACGCAGTATTTT. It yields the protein CASSQDYTAGVEDTQYF.

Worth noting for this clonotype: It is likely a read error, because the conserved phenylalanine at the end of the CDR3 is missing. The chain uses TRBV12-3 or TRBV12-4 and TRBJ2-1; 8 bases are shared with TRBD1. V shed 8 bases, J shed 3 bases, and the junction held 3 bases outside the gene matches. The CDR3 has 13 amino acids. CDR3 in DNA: TGTGCCAGCGGACAGGGTGGCTACAATGAGCAGTTCATC. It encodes CASGQGGYNEQFI.

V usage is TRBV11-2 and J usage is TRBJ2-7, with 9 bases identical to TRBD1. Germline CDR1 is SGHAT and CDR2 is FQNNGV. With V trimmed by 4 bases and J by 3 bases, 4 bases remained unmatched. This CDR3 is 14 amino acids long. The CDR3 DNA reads TGTGCCAGCAGCTCCGGGACAGGGCGCTACGAGCAGTACTTC. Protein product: CASSSGTGRYEQYF.

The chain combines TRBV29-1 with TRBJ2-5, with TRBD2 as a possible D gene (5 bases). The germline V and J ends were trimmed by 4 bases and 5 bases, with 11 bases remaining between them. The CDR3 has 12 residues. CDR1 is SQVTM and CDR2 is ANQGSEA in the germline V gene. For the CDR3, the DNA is TGCAGCGTTGCGGGGTCCGGGGAGACCCAGTACTTC. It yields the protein CSVAGSGETQYF.

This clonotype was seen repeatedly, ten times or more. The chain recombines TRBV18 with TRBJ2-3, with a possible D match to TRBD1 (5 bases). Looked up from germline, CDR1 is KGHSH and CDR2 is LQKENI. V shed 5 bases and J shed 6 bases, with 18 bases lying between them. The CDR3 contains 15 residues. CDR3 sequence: CASSDSAPLRDTQYF. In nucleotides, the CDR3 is TGTGCCAGCTCAGACAGCGCCCCGCTACGCGATACGCAGTATTTT.

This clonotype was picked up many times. The CDR3: CASSPPRAGRFIGTEAFF. CDR3 DNA: TGTGCCAGCTCACCACCTCGCGCAGGGAGGTTTATCGGCACTGAAGCTTTCTTT. This rearrangement joins TRBV18 to TRBJ1-1; TRBD1 might be the D (5 bases). CDR1 KGHSH and CDR2 LQKENI come from the germline V gene. The ends were cut back, 0 bases at V and 4 bases at J, with 21 bases in the middle. This CDR3 has 18 amino acids.

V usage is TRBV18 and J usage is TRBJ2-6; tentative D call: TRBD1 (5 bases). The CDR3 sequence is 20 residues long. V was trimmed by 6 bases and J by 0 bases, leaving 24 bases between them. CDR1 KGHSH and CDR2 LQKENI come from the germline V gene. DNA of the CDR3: TGTGCCAGCTCCCCCATGGCAACGCAGGGATCGTCCTCTGGGGCCAACGTCCTGACTTTC. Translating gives CASSPMATQGSSSGANVLTF.

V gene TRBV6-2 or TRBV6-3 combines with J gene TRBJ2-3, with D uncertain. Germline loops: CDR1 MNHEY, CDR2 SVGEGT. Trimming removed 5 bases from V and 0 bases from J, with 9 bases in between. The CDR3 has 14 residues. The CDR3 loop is CASSMTVSTDTQYF. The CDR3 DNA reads TGTGCCAGCAGTATGACGGTCAGCACAGATACGCAGTATTTT.

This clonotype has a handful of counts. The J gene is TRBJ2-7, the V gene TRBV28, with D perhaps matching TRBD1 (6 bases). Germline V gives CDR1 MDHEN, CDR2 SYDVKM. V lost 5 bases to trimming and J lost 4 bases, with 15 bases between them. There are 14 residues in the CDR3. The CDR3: CASSPQGRGYEQYF. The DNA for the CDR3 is TGTGCCAGCAGTCCACAGGGTCGGGGATACGAGCAGTACTTC.

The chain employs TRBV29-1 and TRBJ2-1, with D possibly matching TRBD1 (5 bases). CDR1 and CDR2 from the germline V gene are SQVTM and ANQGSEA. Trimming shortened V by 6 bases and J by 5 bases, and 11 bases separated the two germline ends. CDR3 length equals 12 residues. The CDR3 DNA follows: TGCAGCGTCGTAAGGGGCAACAATGAGCAGTTCTTC. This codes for CSVVRGNNEQFF.

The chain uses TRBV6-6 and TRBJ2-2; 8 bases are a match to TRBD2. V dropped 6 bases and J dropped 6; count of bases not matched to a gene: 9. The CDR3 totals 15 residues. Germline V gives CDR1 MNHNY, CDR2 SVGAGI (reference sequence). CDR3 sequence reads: CASSLSGMEPGELFF. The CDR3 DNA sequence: TGTGCCAGCAGCCTTAGCGGGATGGAGCCCGGGGAGCTGTTTTTT.

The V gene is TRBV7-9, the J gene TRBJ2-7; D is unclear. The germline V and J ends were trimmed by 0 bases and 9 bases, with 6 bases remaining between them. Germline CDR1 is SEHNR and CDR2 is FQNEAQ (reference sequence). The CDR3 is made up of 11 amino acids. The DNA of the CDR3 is TGTGCCAGCAGCTTAGCGGGGTGGCAGTACTTC. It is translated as CASSLAGWQYF.

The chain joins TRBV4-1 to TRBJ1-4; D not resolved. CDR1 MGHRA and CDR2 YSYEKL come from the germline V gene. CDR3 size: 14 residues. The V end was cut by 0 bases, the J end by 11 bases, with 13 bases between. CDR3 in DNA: TGCGCCAGCAGCCAAGAAGGTGTCGCTTATAAACTGTTTTTT. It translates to CASSQEGVAYKLFF.

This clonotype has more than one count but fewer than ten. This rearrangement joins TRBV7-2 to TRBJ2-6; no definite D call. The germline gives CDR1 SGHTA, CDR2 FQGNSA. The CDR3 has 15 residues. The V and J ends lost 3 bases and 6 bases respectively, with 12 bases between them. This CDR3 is CASSLALGSANVLTF. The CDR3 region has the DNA TGTGCCAGCAGCTTGGCCCTCGGATCGGCCAACGTCCTGACTTTC.

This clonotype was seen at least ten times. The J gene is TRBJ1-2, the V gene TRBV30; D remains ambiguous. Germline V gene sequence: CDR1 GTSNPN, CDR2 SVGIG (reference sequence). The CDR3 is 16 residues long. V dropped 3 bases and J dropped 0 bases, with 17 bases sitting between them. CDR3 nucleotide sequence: TGTGCCTGGAGCGTCCCCCATCTCAGGTCTAACTATGGCTACACCTTC. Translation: CAWSVPHLRSNYGYTF.

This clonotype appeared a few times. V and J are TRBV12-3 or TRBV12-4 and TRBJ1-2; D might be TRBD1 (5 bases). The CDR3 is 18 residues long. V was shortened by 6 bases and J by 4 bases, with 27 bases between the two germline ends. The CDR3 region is CASSPTRSSGGRRYGYTF. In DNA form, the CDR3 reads TGTGCCAGCAGCCCCACCCGTTCTAGTGGGGGACGTCGCTATGGCTACACCTTC.

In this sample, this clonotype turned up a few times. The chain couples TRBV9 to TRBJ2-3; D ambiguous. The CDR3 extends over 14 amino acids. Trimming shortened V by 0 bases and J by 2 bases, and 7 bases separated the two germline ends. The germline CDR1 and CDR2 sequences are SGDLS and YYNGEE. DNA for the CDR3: TGTGCCAGCAGCGTAGATAGGCTCACAGATACGCAGTATTTT. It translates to CASSVDRLTDTQYF.

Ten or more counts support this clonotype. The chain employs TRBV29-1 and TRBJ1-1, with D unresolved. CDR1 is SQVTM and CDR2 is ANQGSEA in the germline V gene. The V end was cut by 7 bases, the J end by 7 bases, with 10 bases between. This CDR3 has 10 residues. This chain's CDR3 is CSGGLDEAFF. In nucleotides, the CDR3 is TGCAGCGGCGGGTTAGATGAAGCTTTCTTT.

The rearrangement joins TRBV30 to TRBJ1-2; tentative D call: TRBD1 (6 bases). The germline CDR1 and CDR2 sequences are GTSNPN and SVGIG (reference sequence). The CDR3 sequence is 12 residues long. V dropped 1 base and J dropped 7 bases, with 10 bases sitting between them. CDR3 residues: CAWSAGAGGYTF. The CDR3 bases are TGTGCCTGGAGTGCAGGGGCGGGTGGCTACACCTTC.

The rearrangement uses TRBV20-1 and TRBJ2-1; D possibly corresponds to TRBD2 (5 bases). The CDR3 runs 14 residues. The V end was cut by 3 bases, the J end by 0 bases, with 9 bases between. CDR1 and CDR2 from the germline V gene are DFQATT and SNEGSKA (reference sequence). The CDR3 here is CSASGKSSYNEQFF. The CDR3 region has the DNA TGCAGTGCTAGCGGGAAGAGCTCCTACAATGAGCAGTTCTTC.